This T cell receptor (beta chain) was sequenced during a study of cytomegalovirus exposure and HLA in healthy donors. Researchers ran the PCR with 60 Vbeta and 13 Jbeta primers. Sequenced by immunoSEQ multiplex PCR; TCRdb stores in-frame clones only, minus some. The sample records some 70,000 clones, about 81% being singletons. The germline V gene has CDR1 SGHVS and CDR2 FQNEAQ. The length of the CDR3 is 15 residues. V and J are TRBV7-8 and TRBJ2-5; 12 positions agree with TRBD2. The J call may be mistaken, given a closer DNA end match to TRBJ2-7. The origin of this receptor is a human donor in good health. Input material: PBMCs. Here the CDR3 reads CASSSTSGGAYEQYF. The CDR3, as DNA: TGTGCCAGCAGCTCGACTAGCGGGGGAGCCTACGAGCAGTACTTC.